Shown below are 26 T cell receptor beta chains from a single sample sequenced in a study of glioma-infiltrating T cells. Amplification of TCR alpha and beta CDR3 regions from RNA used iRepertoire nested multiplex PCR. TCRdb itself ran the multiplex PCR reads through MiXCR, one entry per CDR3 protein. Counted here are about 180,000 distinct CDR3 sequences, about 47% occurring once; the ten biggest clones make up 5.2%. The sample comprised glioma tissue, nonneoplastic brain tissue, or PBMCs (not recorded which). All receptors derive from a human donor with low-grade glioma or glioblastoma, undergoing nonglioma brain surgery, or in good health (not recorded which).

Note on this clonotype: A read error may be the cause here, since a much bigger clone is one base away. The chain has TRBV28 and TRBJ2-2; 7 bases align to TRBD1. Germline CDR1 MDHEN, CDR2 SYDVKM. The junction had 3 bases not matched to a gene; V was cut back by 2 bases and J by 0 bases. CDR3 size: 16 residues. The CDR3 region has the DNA TGTGCCAGCAGTTTAACCGGGACAGCGAACACCGGGGAGCTGTTTTTT. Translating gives CASSLTGTANTGELFF.

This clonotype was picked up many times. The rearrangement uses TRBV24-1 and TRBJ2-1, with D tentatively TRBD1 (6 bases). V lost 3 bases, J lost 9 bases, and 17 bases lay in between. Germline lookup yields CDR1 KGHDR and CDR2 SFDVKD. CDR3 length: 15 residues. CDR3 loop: CATSDEGTGRGEQFF. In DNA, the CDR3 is TGTGCCACCAGTGATGAAGGGACGGGCAGGGGTGAGCAGTTCTTC.

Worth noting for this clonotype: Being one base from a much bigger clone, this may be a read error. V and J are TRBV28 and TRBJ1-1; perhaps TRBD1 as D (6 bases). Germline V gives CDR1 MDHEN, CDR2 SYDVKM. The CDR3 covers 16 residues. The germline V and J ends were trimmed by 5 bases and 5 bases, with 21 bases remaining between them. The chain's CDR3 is CASSPNLEGEVTEAFF. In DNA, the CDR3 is TGTGCCAGCAGTCCGAACCTGGAGGGGGAAGTAACTGAAGCTTTCTTT.

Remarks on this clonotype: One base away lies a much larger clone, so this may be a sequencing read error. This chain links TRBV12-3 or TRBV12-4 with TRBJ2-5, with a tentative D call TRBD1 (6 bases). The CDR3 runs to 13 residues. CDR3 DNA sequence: TGTGCCAGCAGTTACCAGGGACAAGAGACCCATTACTTC. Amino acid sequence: CASSYQGQETHYF.

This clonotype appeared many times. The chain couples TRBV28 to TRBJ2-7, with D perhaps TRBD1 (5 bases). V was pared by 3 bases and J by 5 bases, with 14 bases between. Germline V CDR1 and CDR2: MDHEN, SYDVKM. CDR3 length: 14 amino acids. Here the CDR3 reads CASSFQGMGHEQYF. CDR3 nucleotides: TGTGCCAGCAGTTTCCAGGGTATGGGGCACGAGCAGTACTTC.

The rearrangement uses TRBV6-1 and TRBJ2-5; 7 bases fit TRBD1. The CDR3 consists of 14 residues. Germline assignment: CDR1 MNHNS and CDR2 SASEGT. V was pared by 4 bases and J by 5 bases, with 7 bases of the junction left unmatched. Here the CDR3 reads CASSGARGMETQYF. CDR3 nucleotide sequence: TGTGCCAGCAGTGGTGCCAGGGGGATGGAGACCCAGTACTTC.

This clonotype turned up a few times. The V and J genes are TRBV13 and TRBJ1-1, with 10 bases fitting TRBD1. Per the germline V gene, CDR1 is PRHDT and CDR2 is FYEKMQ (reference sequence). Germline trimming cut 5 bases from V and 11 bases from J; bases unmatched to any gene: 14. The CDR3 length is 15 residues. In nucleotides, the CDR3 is TGTGCCAGCAGCCTGAGACAGGGGGCCTCCCTACGGGCTTTCTTT. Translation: CASSLRQGASLRAFF.

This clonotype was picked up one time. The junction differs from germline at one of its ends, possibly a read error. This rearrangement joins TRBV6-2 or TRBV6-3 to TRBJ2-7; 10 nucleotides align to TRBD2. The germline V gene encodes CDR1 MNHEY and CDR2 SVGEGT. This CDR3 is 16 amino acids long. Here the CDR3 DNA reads TGTGCCAGAAGTTACCTTACTAGCGGGAAGCCCTACGAGCAGTACTTC. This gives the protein CARSYLTSGKPYEQYF.

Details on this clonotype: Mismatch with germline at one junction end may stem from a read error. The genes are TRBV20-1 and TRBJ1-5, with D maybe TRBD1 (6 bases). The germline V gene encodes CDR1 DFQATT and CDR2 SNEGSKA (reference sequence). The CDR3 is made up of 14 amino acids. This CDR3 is CSAQPTGPNHPQHF. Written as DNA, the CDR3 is TGCAGTGCGCAACCGACAGGTCCCAATCACCCCCAGCATTTT.

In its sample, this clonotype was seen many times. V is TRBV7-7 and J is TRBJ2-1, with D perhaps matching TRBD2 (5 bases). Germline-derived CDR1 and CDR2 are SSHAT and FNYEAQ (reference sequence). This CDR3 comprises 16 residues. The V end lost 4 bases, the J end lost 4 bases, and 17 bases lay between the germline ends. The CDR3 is CASSSTTGRHYNEQFF. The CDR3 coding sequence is TGTGCCAGCAGCTCAACGACGGGAAGGCATTACAATGAGCAGTTCTTC.

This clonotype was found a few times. CDR3 nucleotides: TGTGCCAGCAGCTTAGGCGTAGATACGCAGTATTTT. This encodes CASSLGVDTQYF. The chain combines TRBV7-3 with TRBJ2-3; D not resolved. The germline V gene has CDR1 SGHTA and CDR2 FQGTGA. V dropped 2 bases and J dropped 5 bases, with 5 bases sitting between them. The CDR3 contains 12 residues.

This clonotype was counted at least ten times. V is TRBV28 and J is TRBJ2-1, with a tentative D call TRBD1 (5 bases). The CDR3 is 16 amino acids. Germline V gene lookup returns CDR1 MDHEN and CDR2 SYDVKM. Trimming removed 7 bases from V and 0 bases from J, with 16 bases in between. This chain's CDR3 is CASTLGVLSSYNEQFF. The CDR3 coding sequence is TGTGCCAGCACCCTAGGGGTCCTCAGCTCCTACAATGAGCAGTTCTTC.

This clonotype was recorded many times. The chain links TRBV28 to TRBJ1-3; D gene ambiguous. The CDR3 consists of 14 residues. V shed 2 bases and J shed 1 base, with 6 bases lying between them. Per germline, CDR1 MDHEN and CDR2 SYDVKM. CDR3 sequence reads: CASSLDPSGNTIYF. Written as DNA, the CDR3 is TGTGCCAGCAGTTTAGACCCGTCTGGAAACACCATATATTTT. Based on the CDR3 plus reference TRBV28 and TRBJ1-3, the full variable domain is DVKVTQSSRYLVKRTGEKVFLECVQDMDHENMFWYRQDPGLGLRLIYFSYDVKMKEKGDIPEGYSVSREKKERFSLILESASTNQTSMYLCASSLDPSGNTIYFGEGSWLTVV.

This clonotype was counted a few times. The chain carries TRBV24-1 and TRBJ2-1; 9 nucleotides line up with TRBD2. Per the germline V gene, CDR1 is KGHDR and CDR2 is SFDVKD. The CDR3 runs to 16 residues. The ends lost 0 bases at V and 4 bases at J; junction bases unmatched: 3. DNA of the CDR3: TGTGCCACCAGTGATTTGCGCGGGGGGGCTTACAATGAGCAGTTCTTC. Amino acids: CATSDLRGGAYNEQFF.

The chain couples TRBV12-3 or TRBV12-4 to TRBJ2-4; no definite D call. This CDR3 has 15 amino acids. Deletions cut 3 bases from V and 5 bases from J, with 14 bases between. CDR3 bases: TGTGCCAGCAGTTTTAATGGGGTTTTACAAAACATTCAGTACTTC. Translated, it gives CASSFNGVLQNIQYF.

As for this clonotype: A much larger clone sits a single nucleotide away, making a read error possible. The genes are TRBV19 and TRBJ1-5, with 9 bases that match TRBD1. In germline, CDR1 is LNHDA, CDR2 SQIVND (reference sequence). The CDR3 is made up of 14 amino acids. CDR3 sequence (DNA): TGTGCCAGTAGCGACGGGACAGGGAGGCAGCCCAAGCATTTT. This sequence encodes CASSDGTGRQPKHF. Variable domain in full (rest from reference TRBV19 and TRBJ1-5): DGGITQSPKYLFRKEGQNVTLSCEQNLNHDAMYWYRQDPGQGLRLIYYSQIVNDFQKGDIAEGYSVSREKKESFPLTVTSAQKNPTAFYLCASSDGTGRQPKHFGDGTRLSIL.

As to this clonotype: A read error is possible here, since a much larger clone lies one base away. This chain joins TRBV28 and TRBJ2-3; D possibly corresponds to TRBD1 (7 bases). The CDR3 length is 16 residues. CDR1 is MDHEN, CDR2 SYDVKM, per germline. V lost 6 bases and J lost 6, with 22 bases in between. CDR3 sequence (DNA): TGTGCCAGCAGCCCGGCGGGGCAGGGGGAGTCGGATACGCAGTATTTT. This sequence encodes CASSPAGQGESDTQYF.

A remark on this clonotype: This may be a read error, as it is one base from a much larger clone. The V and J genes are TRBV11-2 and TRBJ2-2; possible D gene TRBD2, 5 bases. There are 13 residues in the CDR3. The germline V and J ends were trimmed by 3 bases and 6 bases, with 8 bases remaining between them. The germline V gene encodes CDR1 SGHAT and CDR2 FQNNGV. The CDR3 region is CASSLGEAGELFF. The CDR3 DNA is TGTGCCAGCAGCTTGGGAGAGGCCGGGGAGCTGTTTTTT.

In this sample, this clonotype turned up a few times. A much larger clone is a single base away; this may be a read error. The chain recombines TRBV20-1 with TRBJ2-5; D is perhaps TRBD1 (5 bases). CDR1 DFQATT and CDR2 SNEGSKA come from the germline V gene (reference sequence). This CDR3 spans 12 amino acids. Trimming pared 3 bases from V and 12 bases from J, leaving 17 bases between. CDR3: CSASQALGAKYF. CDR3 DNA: TGCAGTGCTAGTCAGGCCCTTGGGGCCAAGTACTTC.

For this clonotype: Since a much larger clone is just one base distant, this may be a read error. The CDR3 spells CASRKDGVYEEYF. CDR3 nucleotides: TGTGCCAGCAGGAAGGACGGAGTCTACGAGGAGTACTTC. This chain links TRBV2 with TRBJ2-7; D is unclear. CDR1 is SNHLY and CDR2 is FYNNEI in the germline V gene. The CDR3 consists of 13 residues.

CDR3 sequence: CSVENKTWSTDTQYF. The CDR3 coding sequence is TGCAGCGTTGAAAATAAGACCTGGAGCACAGATACGCAGTATTTT. This chain uses TRBV29-1 with TRBJ2-3, with no clear D. Germline V gives CDR1 SQVTM, CDR2 ANQGSEA. CDR3 length equals 15 residues. Trimming left V 2 bases short and J 0 bases short, with 12 bases between.

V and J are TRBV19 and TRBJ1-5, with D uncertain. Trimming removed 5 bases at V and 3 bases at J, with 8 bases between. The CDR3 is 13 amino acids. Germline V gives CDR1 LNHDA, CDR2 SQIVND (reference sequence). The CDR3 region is CASSPRINQPQHF. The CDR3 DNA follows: TGTGCCAGTAGTCCTCGAATCAATCAGCCCCAGCATTTT.

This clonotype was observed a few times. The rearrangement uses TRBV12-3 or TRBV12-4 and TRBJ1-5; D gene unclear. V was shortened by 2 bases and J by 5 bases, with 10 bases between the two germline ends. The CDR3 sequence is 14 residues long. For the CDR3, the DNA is TGTGCCAGCAGTTTATATCGCGAGGATCAGCCCCAGCATTTT. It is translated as CASSLYREDQPQHF.

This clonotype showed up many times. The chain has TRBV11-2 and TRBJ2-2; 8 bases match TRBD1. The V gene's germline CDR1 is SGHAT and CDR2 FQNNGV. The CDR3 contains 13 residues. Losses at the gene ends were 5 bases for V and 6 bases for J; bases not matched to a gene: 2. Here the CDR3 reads CASSEGQAGELFF. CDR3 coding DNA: TGTGCCAGCAGCGAGGGACAGGCCGGGGAGCTGTTTTTT. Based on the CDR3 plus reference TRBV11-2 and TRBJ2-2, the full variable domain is EAGVAQSPRYKIIEKRQSVAFWCNPISGHATLYWYQQILGQGPKLLIQFQNNGVVDDSQLPKDRFSAERLKGVDSTLKIQPAKLEDSAVYLCASSEGQAGELFFGEGSRLTVL.

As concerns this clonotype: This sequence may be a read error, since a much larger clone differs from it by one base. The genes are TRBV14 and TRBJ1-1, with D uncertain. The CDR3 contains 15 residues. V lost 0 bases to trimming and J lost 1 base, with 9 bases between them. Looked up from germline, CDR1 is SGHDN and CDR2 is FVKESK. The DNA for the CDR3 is TGTGCCAGCAGCCAAGAGGCGGCACGGAACACTGAAGCTTTCTTT. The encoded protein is CASSQEAARNTEAFF.

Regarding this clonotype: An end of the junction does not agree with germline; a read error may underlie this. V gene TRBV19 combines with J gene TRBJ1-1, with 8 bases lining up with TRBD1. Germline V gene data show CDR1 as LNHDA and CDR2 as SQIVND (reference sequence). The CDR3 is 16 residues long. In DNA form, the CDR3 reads TGTGCCAGTAGCACCGGGACAGGAAGGGGCAACACTGAAGCTTTATTT. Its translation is CASSTGTGRGNTEALF. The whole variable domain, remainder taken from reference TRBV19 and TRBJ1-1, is DGGITQSPKYLFRKEGQNVTLSCEQNLNHDAMYWYRQDPGQGLRLIYYSQIVNDFQKGDIAEGYSVSREKKESFPLTVTSAQKNPTAFYLCASSTGTGRGNTEALFGQGTRLTVV.